Presented here are 28 T cell receptor beta chains from one specimen sequenced in a study of blood T cells in healthy people across ages (dated by TCRdb to 2014 to 2015). Libraries came from 5' RACE. TCRdb names Illumina HiSeq 2500 as the instrument used. A second about 7 to 12 cycle PCR used a sample-barcoded 5' primer and a J-beta primer mix. TCRdb trimmed the raw reads at Q25, called clones with MiXCR and kept productive beta chains. Merged by CDR3 protein, the rows form single entries marked with the most common genes and DNA. In all, the sample holds 1.5 million to 2 million distinct CDR3 sequences, and about 50% of those were seen once. 2.1% of the sample lies in the top ten. Source material: blood. These receptors were collected from a woman in her thirties or forties in good health.

This clonotype showed up just a few times. The V gene is TRBV10-3, the J gene TRBJ2-1; D gene ambiguous. This CDR3 comprises 16 residues. Germline-derived CDR1 and CDR2 are ENHRY and SYGVKD. V was trimmed by 0 bases and J by 0 bases, leaving 9 bases between them. The CDR3 DNA reads as TGTGCCATCAGTGAGTCGGCAGGTCCCTCCTACAATGAGCAGTTCTTC. Its protein is CAISESAGPSYNEQFF.

This clonotype was found a few times. The rearrangement joins TRBV4-3 to TRBJ2-3; D is unresolved. The CDR3 covers 15 residues. V was trimmed by 1 base and J by 4 bases, leaving 12 bases between them. Per germline, CDR1 LGHNA and CDR2 YSLEER. The CDR3 DNA sequence: TGCGCCAGCAGCCAAGCCCCGACCGTGGCAGATACGCAGTATTTT. Its translation is CASSQAPTVADTQYF.

This clonotype was recorded a few times. The chain has TRBV28 and TRBJ2-3, with D uncertain. V gave up 2 bases and J gave up 2 bases, with 11 bases separating them. The germline V gene encodes CDR1 MDHEN and CDR2 SYDVKM. This CDR3 spans 15 amino acids. The CDR3 DNA reads TGTGCCAGCAGTTTAATCCAACCCCTCACAGATACGCAGTATTTT. It codes for CASSLIQPLTDTQYF.

This sequence joins TRBV14 and TRBJ2-3; either TRBD1 or TRBD2 may fit D (6 bases each). CDR1 and CDR2 (germline): SGHDN, FVKESK. The CDR3 length is 16 residues. V was pared by 4 bases and J by 1 base, with 15 bases between. The CDR3 DNA reads TGTGCCAGCAGCCTTATAGGGGGGCACGGCACAGATACGCAGTATTTT. It specifies CASSLIGGHGTDTQYF.

The rearrangement links TRBV7-3 to TRBJ1-1; tentative D call: TRBD1 (5 bases). The germline gives CDR1 SGHTA, CDR2 FQGTGA. V lost 5 bases and J 1 base, leaving 14 bases between the germline ends. This CDR3 spans 15 amino acids. As DNA, the CDR3 is TGTGCCAGCAGCCAAACTGACAGTGGGAACACTGAAGCTTTCTTT. It encodes CASSQTDSGNTEAFF. The full variable domain, rest sourced from reference TRBV7-3 and TRBJ1-1, is GAGVSQTPSNKVTEKGKYVELRCDPISGHTALYWYRQSLGQGPEFLIYFQGTGAADDSGLPNDRFFAVRPEGSVSTLKIQRTERGDSAVYLCASSQTDSGNTEAFFGQGTRLTVV.

The CDR3 loop reads CASSYGTGHEQYF. The CDR3 DNA is TGTGCCAGCAGTTACGGGACAGGGCACGAGCAGTACTTC. The chain combines TRBV6-2 or TRBV6-3 with TRBJ2-7, with TRBD1 matching 9 bases. This CDR3 is built from 13 residues. Looked up from germline, CDR1 is MNHEY and CDR2 is SVGEGT. V was clipped by 2 bases and J by 5 bases; unmatched bases: 1.

This clonotype has more than one count but fewer than ten. The chain combines TRBV20-1 with TRBJ2-5; 7 bases align to TRBD1. The CDR3 is 14 amino acids. Losses at the gene ends were 2 bases for V and 4 bases for J; bases not matched to a gene: 7. Germline-derived CDR1 and CDR2 are DFQATT and SNEGSKA (reference sequence). The CDR3 reads CSARLRDSRETQYF. As DNA, the CDR3 is TGCAGTGCTAGACTCCGGGACAGTCGAGAGACCCAGTACTTC.

CDR3 nucleotides: TGCGCCAGCAGCCAAGGTGGGACAGGGGACTACGAGCAGTACTTC. This translates into CASSQGGTGDYEQYF. The rearrangement joins TRBV4-3 to TRBJ2-7; 10 nucleotides line up with TRBD1. Germline values: CDR1 LGHNA, CDR2 YSLEER. This CDR3 contains 15 residues. V was pared by 1 base and J by 3 bases, with 3 bases of the junction left unmatched.

V and J are TRBV7-2 and TRBJ2-7; TRBD1 is a possible D gene (5 bases). Trimming took 5 bases from V and 3 from J, leaving 17 bases between them. The germline CDR1 and CDR2 sequences are SGHTA and FQGNSA. The CDR3 sequence is 15 residues long. The DNA of the CDR3 is TGTGCCAGCAGCACCCCTGGCAGGGCCCTCTACGAGCAGTACTTC. It codes for CASSTPGRALYEQYF.

The V and J genes are TRBV7-9 and TRBJ1-1, with D possibly TRBD1 on 5 matching bases. This CDR3 comprises 16 residues. Germline V gene data show CDR1 as SEHNR and CDR2 as FQNEAQ (reference sequence). Trimming stripped 5 bases from V and 0 bases from J, with 16 bases between. Written as DNA, the CDR3 is TGTGCCAGCAGCACCGAGGGGCACGGGGTGAACACTGAAGCTTTCTTT. This gives the protein CASSTEGHGVNTEAFF. Filled out from reference TRBV7-9 and TRBJ1-1, the complete variable domain reads DTGVSQNPRHKITKRGQNVTFRCDPISEHNRLYWYRQTLGQGPEFLTYFQNEAQLEKSRLLSDRFSAERPKGSFSTLEIQRTEQGDSAMYLCASSTEGHGVNTEAFFGQGTRLTVV.

This sequence joins TRBV27 and TRBJ2-1; tentative D call: TRBD2 (7 bases). Germline CDR1 is MNHEY and CDR2 is SMNVEV (reference sequence). V lost 5 bases, J lost 3 bases, and 11 bases lay in between. CDR3 length: 14 amino acids. The CDR3 here is CASSAGALYNEQFF. CDR3 bases: TGTGCCAGCAGTGCGGGGGCCCTCTACAATGAGCAGTTCTTC.

In its sample, this clonotype was seen a few times. The CDR3 loop reads CASSPYRGDTQYF. The DNA of the CDR3 is TGTGCCAGCAGCCCCTACAGGGGGGATACGCAGTATTTT. The rearrangement uses TRBV7-9 and TRBJ2-3; 8 nucleotides match TRBD1. The length of the CDR3 is 13 residues. Germline CDR1 is SEHNR and CDR2 is FQNEAQ (reference sequence). Trimming took 5 bases from V and 6 from J; bases not matched to a gene: 4.

This clonotype was found a few times. The V call is TRBV6-6, the J call TRBJ1-2; TRBD1 aligns across 7 bases. Losses at the gene ends were 4 bases for V and 1 base for J; bases not matched to a gene: 3. This CDR3 is built from 14 residues. Germline CDR1 MNHNY, CDR2 SVGAGI (reference sequence). The CDR3 loop is CASSSGQYNYGYTF. The CDR3 DNA is TGTGCCAGCAGTTCGGGACAGTATAACTATGGCTACACCTTC.

About this clonotype: The junction and the germline gene differ at one end; a read error may be behind it. The chain couples TRBV7-3 to TRBJ1-6, with D perhaps TRBD1 (6 bases). CDR3 length equals 15 residues. The germline V gene encodes CDR1 SGHTA and CDR2 FQGTGA. Here the CDR3 DNA reads TGTGCCAGCAGCTTAACTACAGGGAGGGATTCACTCCTCCACTTT. It is translated as CASSLTTGRDSLLHF.

The chain recombines TRBV15 with TRBJ2-5; TRBD1 might be the D (5 bases). Germline assignment: CDR1 LNHNV and CDR2 YYDKDF (reference sequence). The length of the CDR3 is 14 residues. V was pared by 0 bases and J by 2 bases, with 7 bases between. The CDR3 is CATSREGQQETQYF. Here the CDR3 DNA reads TGTGCCACCAGCAGAGAGGGGCAGCAAGAGACCCAGTACTTC.

This chain links TRBV2 with TRBJ1-2; no reliable D call. The CDR3 is 14 residues long. The germline V gene encodes CDR1 SNHLY and CDR2 FYNNEI. Trimming pared 2 bases from V and 5 bases from J, leaving 12 bases between. The CDR3 reads CASSESASLYGYTF. The CDR3 nucleotides read TGTGCCAGCAGTGAATCGGCCAGCCTGTATGGCTACACCTTC.

Turning to this clonotype: Compared with germline, one end of the junction differs, possibly owing to a read error. The rearrangement joins TRBV7-2 to TRBJ2-3; the D gene is possibly TRBD2 (6 bases). This CDR3 contains 16 residues. Germline lookup yields CDR1 SGHTA and CDR2 FQGNSA. The chain's CDR3 is CASNLGNGGVSDTQYF. The DNA of the CDR3 is TGTGCCAGCAACTTAGGGAATGGCGGGGTATCAGATACGCAGTATTTT.

The chain links TRBV12-3 or TRBV12-4 to TRBJ1-2, with a tentative D call TRBD1 (5 bases). V was pared by 7 bases and J by 4 bases, with 19 bases between. The CDR3 is made up of 15 amino acids. CDR3 bases: TGTGCCAGCACCCGGCGGGGCTCCATCGGCTATGGCTACACCTTC. Amino acid sequence: CASTRRGSIGYGYTF.

The rearrangement uses TRBV28 and TRBJ2-2; TRBD1 aligns across 7 bases. Germline-derived CDR1 and CDR2 are MDHEN and SYDVKM. Losses at the gene ends were 5 bases for V and 1 base for J; bases not matched to a gene: 4. The CDR3 is 15 residues long. The CDR3 DNA follows: TGTGCCAGCAGTCTCGGGACAGTGAACACCGGGGAGCTGTTTTTT. It encodes CASSLGTVNTGELFF.

This clonotype was seen only a few times. J is TRBJ2-5 and V is TRBV4-3, with unresolved D. The CDR3 is made up of 13 amino acids. Per the germline V gene, CDR1 is LGHNA and CDR2 is YSLEER. The V and J ends lost 2 bases and 5 bases respectively, with 9 bases between them. DNA for the CDR3: TGCGCCAGCAGCCAATCTATAACGGAGACCCAGTACTTC. The encoded protein is CASSQSITETQYF.

This chain joins TRBV4-3 and TRBJ2-5; 7 bases align to TRBD1. The CDR3 is made up of 16 amino acids. The germline gives CDR1 LGHNA, CDR2 YSLEER. Trimming at V came to 4 bases and at J to 2 bases, leaving 10 bases not matched to a gene. CDR3 region: CASSPYTGDGQETQYF. CDR3 DNA sequence: TGCGCCAGCAGCCCATACACAGGGGACGGACAAGAGACCCAGTACTTC.

This clonotype was found a few times. The rearrangement links TRBV3-1 to TRBJ1-2; 8 bases are a match to TRBD1. J gave up 8 bases and V 0 bases, and 2 bases lay outside the gene matches. Germline lookup yields CDR1 LGHDT and CDR2 YNNKEL (reference sequence). CDR3 length equals 13 residues. CDR3 loop: CASSQDRGHGYTF. DNA for the CDR3: TGTGCCAGCAGCCAAGACAGGGGGCACGGCTACACCTTC.

Here the CDR3 reads CASKDRDWYNEQFF. CDR3 DNA sequence: TGTGCCAGCAAGGACAGGGATTGGTACAATGAGCAGTTCTTC. This chain links TRBV2 with TRBJ2-1, with 8 bases that match TRBD1. This CDR3 is 14 amino acids long. Trimming at V came to 7 bases and at J to 4 bases, leaving 6 bases not matched to a gene. Germline V gives CDR1 SNHLY, CDR2 FYNNEI.

The chain joins TRBV12-3 or TRBV12-4 to TRBJ2-1; 7 positions agree with TRBD1. This CDR3 comprises 15 residues. J was trimmed by 4 bases and V by 8 bases; bases with no gene match: 11. The CDR3 reads CASRSAQGVYNEQFF. The CDR3 DNA sequence: TGTGCCAGCCGTTCAGCGCAGGGGGTTTACAATGAGCAGTTCTTC.

V is TRBV28 and J is TRBJ2-1; D is tentatively TRBD1 or TRBD2 (5 bases each). The CDR3 contains 12 residues. Germline V gene lookup returns CDR1 MDHEN and CDR2 SYDVKM. Deletions cut 6 bases from V and 13 bases from J, with 16 bases between. In DNA form, the CDR3 reads TGTGCCAGCAGGGCAGGGTGGGAGACCCAGTTCTTC. Its translation: CASRAGWETQFF.

The rearrangement links TRBV2 to TRBJ1-1; D is unclear. Deletions cut 7 bases from V and 9 bases from J, with 12 bases between. Germline V gives CDR1 SNHLY, CDR2 FYNNEI. The CDR3 consists of 11 residues. The CDR3 sequence is CASNWEVKAFF. CDR3 nucleotides: TGTGCCAGCAACTGGGAGGTCAAAGCTTTCTTT.

The gene calls are TRBV4-2 and TRBJ2-7, with 10 bases that match TRBD2. V lost 8 bases and J lost 0; bases outside the gene matches: 7. The CDR3 has 15 residues. Germline CDR1 is LGHNA and CDR2 is YNFKEQ. CDR3 residues: CASQESGGASYEQYF. CDR3 DNA: TGTGCCAGCCAAGAAAGCGGGGGGGCCTCCTACGAGCAGTACTTC.

This clonotype turned up a few times. The chain links TRBV5-1 to TRBJ2-7; 8 nucleotides agree with TRBD2. Germline V gene sequence: CDR1 SGHRS, CDR2 YFSETQ. There are 16 residues in the CDR3. The V gene end was trimmed by 0 bases and the J gene end by 5 bases; junction bases not matched to a gene: 10. The CDR3, as DNA: TGCGCCAGCAGCTTGGTAACGGGAGGGCAGGGTGACGAGCAGTACTTC. Translation: CASSLVTGGQGDEQYF.